This T cell receptor (beta chain) was profiled in a study of CD8 T cells in Susac syndrome (dated by TCRdb to the late 2010s). About the investigation overall: The study used repertoire sequencing to test whether antigen drove CD8+ T cell activation and differentiation in Susac syndrome.

Counted from cysteine to phenylalanine, this CDR3 has 15 amino acids. The CDR3 DNA has 45 bases and is translated from base 1. CDR1 and CDR2 are drawn from the germline V gene: MNHEY, SVGAGI. Relative to germline, V is missing 5 bases and J is missing 0 bases, with 2 bases of the junction outside any gene match. High-throughput TCR beta sequencing profiled peripheral blood CD8+ and CD4+ T cells from healthy donors, Susac syndrome patients and multiple sclerosis patients. Multiple sclerosis controls were treatment-naive patients with stable or active relapsing-remitting disease fulfilling revised McDonald criteria. Bulk CD8+ and CD4+ T cells were purified magnetically by negative isolation, whereas CD8+ TEMRA cells were enriched by FACS. Blood was drawn into EDTA tubes, processed within 24 hours, and PBMCs were isolated by density gradient centrifugation. PBMCs intended for TCR sequencing were cryopreserved in liquid nitrogen and were subsequently thawed in a 37 degrees C water bath. Purity of sorted or isolated CD4+, CD8+ and CD8+ TEMRA cells was at least 90%.

RNA was extracted using the RNeasy kit, and about 0.45 to 1 ug of the RNA was reverse transcribed with random hexamers. The immunoSEQ multiplex PCR assay, which covers 54 Vbeta and 13 Jbeta segments, was used to amplify TCR beta CDR3 regions. Bias from PCR amplification was corrected by using a synthetic template baseline for primer optimization and for computational correction. In the source study's methods: Reads were annotated to V, D and J genes according to IMGT and were analyzed with immunoSEQ Analyzer, with only productive sequences retained. To calculate clonality, Shannon entropy was normalized by log2 of the number of productive unique sequences and then subtracted from one. For each patient and control, public and private clones were evaluated within the 100 most prevalent clones. Clones were defined as Susac-specific when absent from the healthy and MS cohorts, from roughly 1,000 published viral clones and from other ImmuneACCESS disease sequences. The public reads were reanalyzed by TCRdb: fastp trimming at Q25, MiXCR alignment, in-frame beta chains only. Merged by CDR3 protein, the rows form single entries marked with the most common genes and DNA. The V and J calls come from TCRdb's annotation, not from the publication. In all, the sample holds 200,000 to 250,000 distinct CDR3 sequences, and roughly 95% of those were seen once. The ten largest clones represent around 0.07% of the sample.

This clonotype is a singleton in its sample. Its cognate antigen has yet to be identified. No much larger clonotype is one base removed from it; base qualities were not supplied. One read is thin evidence. Study-wide findings and limitations: The TCR sequencing and HLA analysis was acknowledged to have included a relatively small number of individuals.

The origin of this receptor is a human donor with multiple sclerosis. The sequenced sample was CD4+ T cells from PBMCs. In this chain, TRBV6-5 is recombined with TRBJ2-3; 10 central nucleotides agree with TRBD1. The CDR3 protein: CASSRQGASTDTQYF. The nucleotide sequence is TGTGCCAGCAGTAGACAGGGGGCCAGCACAGATACGCAGTATTTT.